Only a few counts were recorded for the clone carrying this T cell receptor (beta chain). The record originates from a study of blood T cell repertoires in COVID-19. For the study at large: T cells, B-cell-depleted T cells, or PBMCs provided the cDNA or gDNA that served as material.

After removal of 1 base from V and 3 bases from J, the junction contained 6 bases not matched to a gene. Germline V CDR1 and CDR2: LNHDA, SQIVND (reference sequence). The CDR3 consists of 16 residues. Authors' methods: Reference gene primer amplification gave nucleated cell count estimates. The table came from immunoSEQ multiplex PCR; TCRdb's copy has only in-frame clones and leaves some out. V, J and clone size reflect that table, while D and trimming were determined from the DNA. This table has around 55,000 clones, approximately 82% appearing once. The source is a human donor in a cohort sampled during active or convalescent COVID-19. This chain uses TRBV19 with TRBJ1-5, with 7 bases that match TRBD1. The material sequenced was peripheral blood. In DNA, the CDR3 is TGTGCCAGTAGTATAGCCCAACAGGGGCTCAATCAGCCCCAGCATTTT. It is translated as CASSIAQQGLNQPQHF.